These 22 T cell receptor beta chains were sequenced from one sample in a study of blood T cell repertoires in COVID-19. TCRdb's table, derived via immunoSEQ multiplex PCR, lists solely in-frame clones and lacks some. The table records tens of thousands of clones, more than 75% of them present only once. Sequenced sample: peripheral blood. Receptors were obtained from a woman of 80 years or more with acute or convalescent COVID-19.

The J gene is TRBJ2-7, the V gene TRBV5-1, with D possibly TRBD2 on 7 matching bases. The CDR3 covers 16 residues. Trimming cost V 0 bases and J 2 bases, with 15 bases left between them. CDR1 and CDR2 from the germline V gene are SGHRS and YFSETQ. The CDR3 DNA follows: TGCGCCAGCAGCTTGGTCGGGGGGCTAGGGACCTACGAGCAGTACTTC. Its translation is CASSLVGGLGTYEQYF.

The rearrangement uses TRBV2 and TRBJ2-5, with D perhaps matching TRBD2 (5 bases). CDR3 length equals 15 residues. The V gene lost 6 bases and the J gene lost 4 bases, with 18 bases spanning the gap. Germline V lookup: CDR1 SNHLY, CDR2 FYNNEI. The chain's CDR3 is CASSPGWDRGETQYF. The CDR3 nucleotides are TGTGCCAGCAGCCCCGGGTGGGATCGGGGAGAGACCCAGTACTTC.

The chain recombines TRBV27 with TRBJ1-1; TRBD1 matches 7 bases. The CDR3 totals 14 residues. The V gene's germline CDR1 is MNHEY and CDR2 SMNVEV (reference sequence). J lost 1 base, V lost 4 bases, and 3 bases had no gene match. CDR3 sequence reads: CASSYDRANTEAFF. The CDR3 nucleotides read TGTGCCAGCAGTTACGACAGGGCGAACACTGAAGCTTTCTTT.

The rearrangement links TRBV6-6 to TRBJ2-3; TRBD2 is a possible D gene (6 bases). Germline assignment: CDR1 MNHNY and CDR2 SVGAGI (reference sequence). Trimming took off 5 bases at V and 5 bases at J, with 14 bases between the two ends. The CDR3 totals 14 residues. The CDR3 nucleotides read TGTGCCAGCAGTCCGGGAGCCCGCCGAGATACGCAGTATTTT. This codes for CASSPGARRDTQYF.

The chain carries TRBV6-5 and TRBJ1-5; weak D call: TRBD1 (5 bases). The germline V gene encodes CDR1 MNHEY and CDR2 SVGAGI. Trimming stripped 3 bases from V and 7 bases from J, with 13 bases between. The CDR3 extends over 14 amino acids. The chain's CDR3 is CASSYTEGYQPQHF. CDR3 coding DNA: TGTGCCAGCAGTTATACGGAGGGGTACCAGCCCCAGCATTTT.

This clone was counted a few times. The chain uses TRBV6-5 and TRBJ1-1, with D possibly matching TRBD1 (5 bases). The germline V gene has CDR1 MNHEY and CDR2 SVGAGI. V dropped 6 bases and J dropped 10 bases, with 12 bases sitting between them. The CDR3 extends over 11 amino acids. The CDR3 loop is CASSHAGSAFF. CDR3 bases: TGTGCCAGCAGCCACGCAGGGTCAGCTTTCTTT.

This sequence joins TRBV5-4 and TRBJ2-7, with 10 nucleotides matching TRBD1. Germline V gives CDR1 SGHNT, CDR2 YYREEE (reference sequence). There are 15 residues in the CDR3. Unmatched junction bases numbered 4, after V lost 2 bases and J lost 2 bases. The CDR3 loop is CASSFSGTGAYEQYF. CDR3 in DNA: TGTGCCAGCAGCTTTTCGGGGACAGGGGCCTACGAGCAGTACTTC.

The chain recombines TRBV6-5 with TRBJ2-3, with D possibly TRBD1 on 6 matching bases. The CDR3 extends over 14 amino acids. The V gene's germline CDR1 is MNHEY and CDR2 SVGAGI. V was clipped by 8 bases and J by 1 base, with 13 bases between them. The CDR3 sequence is CASGGVGGTDTQYF. CDR3 DNA sequence: TGTGCCAGCGGGGGCGTGGGGGGCACAGATACGCAGTATTTT.

This clone was detected only once. The chain couples TRBV18 to TRBJ2-1; TRBD1 agrees at 7 bases. Germline trimming cut 3 bases from V and 5 bases from J; bases unmatched to any gene: 13. The length of the CDR3 is 17 residues. Germline assignment: CDR1 KGHSH and CDR2 LQKENI. In nucleotides, the CDR3 is TGTGCCAGCTCACCGACGGTGGGGACAGCAATAAACAATGAGCAGTTCTTC. Translating gives CASSPTVGTAINNEQFF.

In this sample, this clone turned up a few times. The CDR3 coding sequence is TGTGCCCACGCGGCAAACAGGGATGGATATGGCTACACCTTC. Translated: CAHAANRDGYGYTF. The V call is TRBV19, the J call TRBJ1-2, with D perhaps matching TRBD1 (6 bases). Per germline, CDR1 LNHDA and CDR2 SQIVND (reference sequence). The V gene lost 11 bases and the J gene lost 5 bases, with 21 bases spanning the gap. The length of the CDR3 is 14 residues.

This rearrangement joins TRBV11-2 to TRBJ2-5; 10 nucleotides agree with TRBD2. V was pared by 7 bases and J by 4 bases, with 3 bases of the junction left unmatched. The CDR3 consists of 13 residues. Germline V gene lookup returns CDR1 SGHAT and CDR2 FQNNGV. In DNA form, the CDR3 reads TGTGCCAGCACAGCTAGCGGGGGAGAGACCCAGTACTTC. This codes for CASTASGGETQYF.

This clone was seen once. V gene TRBV28 combines with J gene TRBJ1-2; TRBD1 is a possible D gene (5 bases). There are 12 residues in the CDR3. Germline assignment: CDR1 MDHEN and CDR2 SYDVKM. Between the trimmed V and J ends, which lost 7 bases and 8 bases, there was a span of 14 bases. CDR3 DNA sequence: TGTGCCAGCACCAGGGTAGGGCTAGGCTACACCTTC. Translating it yields CASTRVGLGYTF.

The J gene is TRBJ2-3, the V gene TRBV19, with 11 bases that match TRBD1. The CDR3 has 13 residues. The V segment lost 8 bases and the J segment 4 bases; nucleotides outside the gene matches: 2. Germline V gene data show CDR1 as LNHDA and CDR2 as SQIVND (reference sequence). The DNA of the CDR3 is TGTGCCAGTGGGGGACAGGGGGCAGATACGCAGTATTTT. This codes for CASGGQGADTQYF.

This clone was seen a single time. Distinct nucleotide sequences in the sample also encode this CDR3. V is TRBV18 and J is TRBJ2-7; D is undetermined. The CDR3 runs to 12 residues. Germline CDR1 reads KGHSH; CDR2 reads LQKENI. Trimming removed 3 bases from V and 0 bases from J, with 3 bases in between. CDR3 loop: CASSPSSYEQYF. CDR3 sequence (DNA): TGTGCCAGCTCACCGAGCTCCTACGAGCAGTACTTC. Looking up the rest from reference TRBV18 and TRBJ2-7 gives the full variable domain: NAGVMQNPRHLVRRRGQEARLRCSPMKGHSHVYWYRQLPEEGLKFMVYLQKENIIDESGMPKERFSAEFPKEGPSILRIQQVVRGDSAAYFCASSPSSYEQYFGPGTRLTVT.

This clone was counted between two and nine times. The genes are TRBV3-1 (or the pseudogene TRBV3-2) and TRBJ1-1; possibly TRBD1 for D (5 bases). This CDR3 is 14 amino acids long. Germline assignment: CDR1 LGHDT and CDR2 YNNKEL (reference sequence). The germline V and J ends were trimmed by 4 bases and 5 bases, with 14 bases remaining between them. The CDR3 nucleotides are TGTGCCAGCAGCCCCCGGGGGAGCGGGACTGAAGCTTTCTTT. Protein product: CASSPRGSGTEAFF.

The J gene is TRBJ2-7, the V gene TRBV19; 8 nucleotides line up with TRBD1. Germline V gives CDR1 LNHDA, CDR2 SQIVND (reference sequence). The CDR3 runs to 13 residues. V dropped 1 base and J dropped 7; count of bases not matched to a gene: 3. The DNA of the CDR3 is TGTGCCAGTAGTATAGGCTGGGACAGGGAGCAGTACTTC. Protein sequence: CASSIGWDREQYF.

The rearrangement uses TRBV6-1 and TRBJ1-2; maybe TRBD1 (6 bases). Trimming took 0 bases from V and 4 from J, leaving 12 bases between them. The germline CDR1 and CDR2 sequences are MNHNS and SASEGT. The CDR3 loop spans 15 amino acids. For the CDR3, the DNA is TGTGCCAGCAGTGAAGCGCCAGGGGTGGGCTATGGCTACACCTTC. It encodes CASSEAPGVGYGYTF.

This rearrangement joins TRBV18 to TRBJ1-1; 9 positions match TRBD1. The CDR3 has 14 residues. Germline CDR1 is KGHSH and CDR2 is LQKENI. J lost 5 bases, V lost 5 bases, and 6 bases had no gene match. In DNA, the CDR3 is TGTGCCAGCTCAGCGGGACAGGGAGAGACTGAAGCTTTCTTT. It is translated as CASSAGQGETEAFF.

The chain is built from TRBV7-2 and TRBJ2-7; D might be TRBD1 (6 bases). Trimming left V 2 bases short and J 3 bases short, with 11 bases between. Germline-derived CDR1 and CDR2 are SGHTA and FQGNSA. The CDR3 has 14 residues. The CDR3 reads CASSLWARGYEQYF. DNA of the CDR3: TGTGCCAGCAGCTTATGGGCCAGGGGCTACGAGCAGTACTTC.

This chain joins TRBV27 and TRBJ2-7, with 10 bases matching TRBD1. Trimming took 3 bases from V and 3 from J; bases not matched to a gene: 2. Germline V lookup: CDR1 MNHEY, CDR2 SMNVEV (reference sequence). CDR3 size: 14 residues. The CDR3 is CASSLGQGFYEQYF. The CDR3 DNA follows: TGTGCCAGCAGTTTGGGACAGGGGTTCTACGAGCAGTACTTC.

In this sample, this clone turned up a few times. CDR3 amino acids: CASSPGTSGTNEQFF. DNA of the CDR3: TGTGCCAGCAGTCCCGGGACTAGCGGGACTAATGAGCAGTTCTTC. This chain connects TRBV7-9 to TRBJ2-1, with 13 bases that match TRBD2. There are 15 residues in the CDR3. V trimming: 6 bases; J trimming: 7 bases; junction bases outside the gene matches: 6. The V gene's germline CDR1 is SEHNR and CDR2 FQNEAQ (reference sequence).

This rearrangement joins TRBV24-1 to TRBJ2-1; 8 bases align to TRBD1. The V segment lost 3 bases and the J segment 0 bases; nucleotides outside the gene matches: 12. The CDR3 is 19 residues long. Per the germline V gene, CDR1 is KGHDR and CDR2 is SFDVKD. The CDR3 reads CATSDKPGQDSSSYNEQFF. CDR3 DNA: TGTGCCACCAGTGATAAACCGGGACAGGATTCCAGCTCCTACAATGAGCAGTTCTTC.